The TCR beta chain described here comes from a study of vaccination effects on CD4 cells after COVID-19. Study at large: Post-vaccine sampling occurred a median 72 days after the second dose.

The sample holds a few counts of this clone. Its matching antigen is unknown. Whole-study findings and limits: Marked clonal contraction of both clone types appeared late after vaccination.

The CDR3 sequence is 14 residues long. With 6 bases removed from V and 2 bases from J, the gap between germline ends came to 11 bases. The V gene's germline CDR1 is KGHSH and CDR2 LQKENI. Viral peptide pools were used in the ViraFEST assay to expand antigen-specific CD4+ T cells, and sequencing came afterward. Culture lasted about ten days before CD4+ T cell isolation. The cohort was immunized with two doses of either the BNT162b2 or mRNA-1273 vaccine. Each well held 1.5 million to 2 million PBMC cultured with about 10 ug/ml peptides and 9.5 to 10 IU/ml IL-2. Half the medium was replaced with IL-2 medium on days 3 and 7. Profiled with immunoSEQ multiplex PCR; TCRdb holds only in-frame clones, not every one. The sample has almost 70,000 clones; roughly 81% are singletons.

The receptor was derived from a human donor who received a COVID-19 vaccine. The chain recombines TRBV18 with TRBJ1-5; unclear D gene. The material sequenced was CD4+ T cells from PBMCs cultured with HCoV-229E spike peptides, taken after COVID-19 vaccination. The CDR3 DNA sequence: TGTGCCAGCTCCGGGTCAGTGGGCAATCAGCCCCAGCATTTT. It encodes CASSGSVGNQPQHF.